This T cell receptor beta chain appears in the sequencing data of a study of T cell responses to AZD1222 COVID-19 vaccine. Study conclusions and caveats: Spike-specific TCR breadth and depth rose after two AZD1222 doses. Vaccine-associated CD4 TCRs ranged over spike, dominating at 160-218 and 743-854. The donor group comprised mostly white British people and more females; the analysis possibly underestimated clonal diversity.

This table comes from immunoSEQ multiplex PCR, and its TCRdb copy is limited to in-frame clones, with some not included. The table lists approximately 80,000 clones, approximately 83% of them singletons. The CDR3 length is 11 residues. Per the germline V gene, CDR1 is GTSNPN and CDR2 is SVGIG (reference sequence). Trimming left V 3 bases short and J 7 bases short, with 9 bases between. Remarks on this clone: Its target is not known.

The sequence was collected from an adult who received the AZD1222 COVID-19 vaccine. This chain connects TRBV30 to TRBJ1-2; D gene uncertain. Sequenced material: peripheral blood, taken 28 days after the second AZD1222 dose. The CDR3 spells CAWSHAPGYTF. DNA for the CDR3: TGTGCCTGGAGCCACGCCCCTGGCTACACCTTC.